This T cell receptor beta chain was captured in a study of T cell repertoires in cytomegalovirus infection. Whole-study findings and limits: In two of eight donors, the top clonotype was HLA-C-restricted CMV-specific. Based on cumulative public TCR beta family frequency, carriers of CMV plus the relevant HLA were identified.

This clonotype turned up a few times. What it binds is not known. The ends lost 5 bases at V and 8 bases at J; junction bases unmatched: 10. Germline CDR1 is SGHVS and CDR2 is FQNEAQ. The length of the CDR3 is 15 residues. TCRdb itself ran the reads through MiXCR, one entry per CDR3 protein. The repertoire includes roughly 860,000 distinct CDR3 sequences, around a third of them detected once, and approximately 13% sits in the top ten. This receptor was taken from a human donor in good health (CMV status not recorded). Some clones in this sample may be carry-over from other donors' samples. The source material was cultured CD8+ T cells from PBMCs, sampled from culture after CMV antigen stimulation. The chain has TRBV7-8 and TRBJ2-1; TRBD2 matches at 9 bases. CDR3 sequence (DNA): TGTGCCAGCAGCGTCATACTAGCGGGTGTTGATGAGCAGTTCTTC. Amino acids: CASSVILAGVDEQFF.